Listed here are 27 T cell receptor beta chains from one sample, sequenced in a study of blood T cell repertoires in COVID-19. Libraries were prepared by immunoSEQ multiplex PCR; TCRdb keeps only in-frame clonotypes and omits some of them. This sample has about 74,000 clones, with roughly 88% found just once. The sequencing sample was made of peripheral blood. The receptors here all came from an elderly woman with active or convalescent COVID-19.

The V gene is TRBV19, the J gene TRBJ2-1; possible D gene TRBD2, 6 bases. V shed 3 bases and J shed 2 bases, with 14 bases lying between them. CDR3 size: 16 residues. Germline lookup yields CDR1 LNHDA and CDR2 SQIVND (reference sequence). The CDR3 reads CASSMDLSGAYNEQFF. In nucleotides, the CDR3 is TGTGCCAGTAGTATGGACCTCTCGGGAGCCTACAATGAGCAGTTCTTC.

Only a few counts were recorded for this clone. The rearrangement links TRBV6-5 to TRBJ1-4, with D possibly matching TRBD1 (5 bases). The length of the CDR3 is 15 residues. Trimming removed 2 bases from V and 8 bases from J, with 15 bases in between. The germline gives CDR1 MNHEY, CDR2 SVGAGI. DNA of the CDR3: TGTGCCAGCAGTTACAGTGCAGGGTCTTACGAAAAACTGTTTTTT. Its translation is CASSYSAGSYEKLFF.

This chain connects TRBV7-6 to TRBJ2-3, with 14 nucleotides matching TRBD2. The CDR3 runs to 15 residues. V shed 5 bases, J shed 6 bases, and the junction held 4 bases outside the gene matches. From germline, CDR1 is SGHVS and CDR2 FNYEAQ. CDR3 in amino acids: CASSGGTSGSDTQYF. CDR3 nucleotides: TGTGCCAGCAGCGGTGGGACTAGCGGGAGTGATACGCAGTATTTT.

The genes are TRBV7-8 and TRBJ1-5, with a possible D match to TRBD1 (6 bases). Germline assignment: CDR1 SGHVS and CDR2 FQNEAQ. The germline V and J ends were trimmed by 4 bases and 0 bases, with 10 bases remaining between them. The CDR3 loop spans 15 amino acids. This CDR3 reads CASSWGHNSNQPQHF. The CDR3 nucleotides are TGTGCCAGCAGCTGGGGACACAATAGCAATCAGCCCCAGCATTTT. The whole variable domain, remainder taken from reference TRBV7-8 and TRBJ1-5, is GAGVSQSPRYKVAKRGQDVALRCDPISGHVSLFWYQQALGQGPEFLTYFQNEAQLDKSGLPSDRFFAERPEGSVSTLKIQRTQQEDSAVYLCASSWGHNSNQPQHFGDGTRLSIL.

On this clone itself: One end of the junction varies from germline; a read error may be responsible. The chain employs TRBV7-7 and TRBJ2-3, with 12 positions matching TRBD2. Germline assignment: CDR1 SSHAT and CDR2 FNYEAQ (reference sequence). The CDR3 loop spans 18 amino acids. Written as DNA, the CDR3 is TGTGCTAGCAGCCTCAGGACTAGCGGGAACCCTAGCACAGATACGCAGTATTTT. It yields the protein CASSLRTSGNPSTDTQYF.

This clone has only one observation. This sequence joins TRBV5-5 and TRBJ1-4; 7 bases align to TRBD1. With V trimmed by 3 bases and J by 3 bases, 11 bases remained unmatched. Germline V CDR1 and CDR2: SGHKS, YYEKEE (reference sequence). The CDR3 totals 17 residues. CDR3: CASSSRQGSLANEKLFF. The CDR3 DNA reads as TGTGCCAGCAGCTCCAGACAGGGATCTTTGGCTAATGAAAAACTGTTTTTT.

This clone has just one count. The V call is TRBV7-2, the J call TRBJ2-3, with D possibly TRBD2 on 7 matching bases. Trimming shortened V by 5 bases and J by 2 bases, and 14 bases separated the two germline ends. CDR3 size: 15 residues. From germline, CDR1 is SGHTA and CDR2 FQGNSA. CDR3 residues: CASSRWGGPTDTQYF. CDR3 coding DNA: TGTGCCAGCAGCCGGTGGGGGGGGCCCACAGATACGCAGTATTTT.

The CDR3 DNA reads as TGTGCCAGCAGCGGGGGGGCCTACTCTGAAGCTTTCTTT. It encodes CASSGGAYSEAFF. The rearrangement uses TRBV11-3 and TRBJ1-1, with D perhaps matching TRBD1 (6 bases). V lost 5 bases and J lost 6, with 13 bases in between. Germline V gene lookup returns CDR1 SGHNT and CDR2 YENEEA. This CDR3 is built from 13 residues.

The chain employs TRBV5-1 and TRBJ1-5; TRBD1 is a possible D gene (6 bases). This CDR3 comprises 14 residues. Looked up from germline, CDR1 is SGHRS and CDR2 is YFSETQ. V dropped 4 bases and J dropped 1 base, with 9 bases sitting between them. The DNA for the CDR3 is TGCGCCAGCAGCCCGGACAGAAGCAATCAGCCCCAGCATTTT. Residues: CASSPDRSNQPQHF.

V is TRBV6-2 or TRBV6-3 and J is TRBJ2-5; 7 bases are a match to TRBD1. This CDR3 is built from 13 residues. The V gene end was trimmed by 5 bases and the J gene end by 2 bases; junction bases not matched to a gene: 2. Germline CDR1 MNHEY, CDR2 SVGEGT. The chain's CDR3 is CASSRTGQETQYF. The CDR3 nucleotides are TGTGCCAGCAGTAGGACAGGTCAAGAGACCCAGTACTTC.

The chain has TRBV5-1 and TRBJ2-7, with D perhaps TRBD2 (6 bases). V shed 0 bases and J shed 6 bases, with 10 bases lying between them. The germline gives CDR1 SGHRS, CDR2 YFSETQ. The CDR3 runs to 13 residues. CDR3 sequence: CASSLVGGTEQYF. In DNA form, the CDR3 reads TGCGCCAGCAGCTTGGTCGGCGGGACCGAGCAGTACTTC.

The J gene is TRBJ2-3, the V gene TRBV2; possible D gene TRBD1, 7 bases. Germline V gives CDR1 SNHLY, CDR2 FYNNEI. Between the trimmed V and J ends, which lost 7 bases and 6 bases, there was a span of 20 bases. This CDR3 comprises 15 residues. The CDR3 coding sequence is TGTGCCAGCACCCCCGCGGGACAGCGGGCGGATACGCAGTATTTT. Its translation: CASTPAGQRADTQYF.

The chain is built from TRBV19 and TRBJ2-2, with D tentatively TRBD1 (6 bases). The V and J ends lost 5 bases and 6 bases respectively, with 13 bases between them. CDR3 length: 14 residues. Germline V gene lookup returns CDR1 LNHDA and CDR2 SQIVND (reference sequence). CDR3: CASSFHRVAGELFF. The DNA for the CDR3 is TGTGCCAGTAGTTTTCACAGGGTAGCCGGGGAGCTGTTTTTT. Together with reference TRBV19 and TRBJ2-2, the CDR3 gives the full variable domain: DGGITQSPKYLFRKEGQNVTLSCEQNLNHDAMYWYRQDPGQGLRLIYYSQIVNDFQKGDIAEGYSVSREKKESFPLTVTSAQKNPTAFYLCASSFHRVAGELFFGEGSRLTVL.

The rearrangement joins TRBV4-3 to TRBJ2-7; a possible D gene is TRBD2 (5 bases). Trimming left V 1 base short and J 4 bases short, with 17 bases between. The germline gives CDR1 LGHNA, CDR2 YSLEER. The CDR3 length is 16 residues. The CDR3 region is CASSQGASLTTYEQYF. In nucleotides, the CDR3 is TGCGCCAGCAGCCAAGGTGCTAGCCTTACTACTTACGAGCAGTACTTC.

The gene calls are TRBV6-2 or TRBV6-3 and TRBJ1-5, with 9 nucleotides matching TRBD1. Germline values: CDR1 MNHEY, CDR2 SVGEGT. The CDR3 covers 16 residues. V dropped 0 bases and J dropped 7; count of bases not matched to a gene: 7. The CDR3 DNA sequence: TGTGCCAGCAGTTACTCCAGGACAGGGGCTGGGCAGCCCCAGCATTTT. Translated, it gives CASSYSRTGAGQPQHF.

The CDR3 is CASSPGREYNSPLHF. In nucleotides, the CDR3 is TGTGCCAGCAGCCCAGGACGGGAGTATAATTCACCCCTCCACTTT. V usage is TRBV6-5 and J usage is TRBJ1-6; D call uncertain. The CDR3 length is 15 residues. Per the germline V gene, CDR1 is MNHEY and CDR2 is SVGAGI. Trimming cost V 6 bases and J 4 bases, with 13 bases left between them.

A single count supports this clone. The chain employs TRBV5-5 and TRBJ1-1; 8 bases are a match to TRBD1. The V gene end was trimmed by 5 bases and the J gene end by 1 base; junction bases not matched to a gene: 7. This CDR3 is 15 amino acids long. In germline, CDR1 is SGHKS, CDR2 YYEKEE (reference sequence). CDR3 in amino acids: CASRLTGAPNTEAFF. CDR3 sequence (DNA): TGTGCCAGCAGACTGACAGGGGCCCCGAACACTGAAGCTTTCTTT.

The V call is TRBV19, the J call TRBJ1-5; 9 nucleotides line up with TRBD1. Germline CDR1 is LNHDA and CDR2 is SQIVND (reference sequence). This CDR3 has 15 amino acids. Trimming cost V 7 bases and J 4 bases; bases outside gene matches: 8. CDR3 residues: CASIPTGTGNQPQHF. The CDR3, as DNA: TGTGCCAGTATTCCAACCGGGACAGGGAATCAGCCCCAGCATTTT.

DNA for the CDR3: TGCAGCGCCGATCAAACTAGCGGGGTGGGGTATGAGCAGTTCTTC. This sequence encodes CSADQTSGVGYEQFF. This chain uses TRBV29-1 with TRBJ2-1; TRBD2 agrees at 10 bases. In germline, CDR1 is SQVTM, CDR2 ANQGSEA. The CDR3 is 15 residues long. The junction had 14 bases not matched to a gene; V was cut back by 7 bases and J by 8 bases.

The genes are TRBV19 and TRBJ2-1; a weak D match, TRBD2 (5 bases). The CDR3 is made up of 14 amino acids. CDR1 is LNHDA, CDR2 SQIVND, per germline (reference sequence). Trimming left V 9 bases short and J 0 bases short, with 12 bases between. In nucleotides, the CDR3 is TGTGCCAGCGGGTACGGGGACTCCTACAATGAGCAGTTCTTC. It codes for CASGYGDSYNEQFF.

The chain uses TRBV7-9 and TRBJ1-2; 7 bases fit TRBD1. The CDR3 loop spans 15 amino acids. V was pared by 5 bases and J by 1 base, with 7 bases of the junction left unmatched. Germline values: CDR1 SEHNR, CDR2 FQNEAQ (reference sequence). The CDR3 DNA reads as TGTGCCAGCAGCGCCTGGGACAGAGATAACTATGGCTACACCTTC. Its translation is CASSAWDRDNYGYTF.

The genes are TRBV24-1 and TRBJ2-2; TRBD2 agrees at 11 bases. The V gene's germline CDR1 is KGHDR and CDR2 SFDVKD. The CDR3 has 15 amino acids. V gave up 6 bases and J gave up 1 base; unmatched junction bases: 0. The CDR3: CATSLAGGNTGELFF. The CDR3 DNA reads TGTGCCACCAGTCTAGCGGGAGGGAACACCGGGGAGCTGTTTTTT.

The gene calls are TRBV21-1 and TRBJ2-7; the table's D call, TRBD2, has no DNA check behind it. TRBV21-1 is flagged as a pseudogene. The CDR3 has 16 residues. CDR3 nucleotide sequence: TGTGCCAGCAGCAAAGTCGCGGGGCCCCTTTCCTACGAGCAGTACTTC. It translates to CASSKVAGPLSYEQYF.

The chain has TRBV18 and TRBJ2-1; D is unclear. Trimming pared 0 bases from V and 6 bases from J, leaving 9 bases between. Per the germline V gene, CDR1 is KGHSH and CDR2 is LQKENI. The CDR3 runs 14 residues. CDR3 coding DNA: TGTGCCAGCTCACCACCGCGGAGCGTCAATGAGCAGTTCTTC. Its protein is CASSPPRSVNEQFF.

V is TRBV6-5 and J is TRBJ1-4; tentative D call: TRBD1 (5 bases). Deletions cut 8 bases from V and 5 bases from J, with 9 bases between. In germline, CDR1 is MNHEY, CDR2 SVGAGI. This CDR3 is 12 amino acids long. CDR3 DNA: TGTGCCAGCCAGGGTACAAATGAAAAACTGTTTTTT. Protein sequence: CASQGTNEKLFF.

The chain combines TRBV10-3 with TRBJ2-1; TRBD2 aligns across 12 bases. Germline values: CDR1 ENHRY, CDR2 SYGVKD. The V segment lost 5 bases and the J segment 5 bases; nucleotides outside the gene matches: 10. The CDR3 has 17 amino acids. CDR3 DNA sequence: TGTGCCATCAGTTACTACCCTAGCGGGAGGGCCAACAATGAGCAGTTCTTC. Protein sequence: CAISYYPSGRANNEQFF.

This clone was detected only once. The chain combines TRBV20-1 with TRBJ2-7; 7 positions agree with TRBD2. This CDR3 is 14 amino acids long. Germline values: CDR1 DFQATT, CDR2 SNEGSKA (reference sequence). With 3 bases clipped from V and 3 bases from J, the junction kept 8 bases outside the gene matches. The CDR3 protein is CSASLREWLYEQYF. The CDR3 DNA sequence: TGCAGTGCTAGTTTGCGGGAGTGGCTCTACGAGCAGTACTTC.